The 10 T cell receptor beta chains in this list originate from one sample, sequenced in a study of response to subunit inactivated influenza vaccine. From the RT-PCR reads, TCRdb called clonotypes with MiXCR, one entry per CDR3 protein. Found here are roughly 620,000 distinct CDR3 sequences, about 11% of them singletons; the top ten hold around 10%. The sample was also linked to a second study, of T cells expressing NK-cell markers. From that paper: As the method of synthesis, 5'RACE template switching with UMIs yielded TCR beta cDNA.

This specimen consisted of PBMCs from blood, obtained on the day of vaccination. All receptors come from a man in his fifties who received an inactivated influenza vaccine.

In its sample, this clonotype was seen a few times. The V gene is TRBV29-1, the J gene TRBJ1-4; D is uncertain. This CDR3 region has 15 residues. Germline lookup yields CDR1 SQVTM and CDR2 ANQGSEA. V shed 6 bases and J shed 0 bases, with 14 bases lying between them. CDR3 sequence: CSVASGAATNEKLFF. CDR3 sequence (DNA): TGCAGCGTCGCTAGCGGTGCGGCAACTAATGAAAAACTGTTTTTT.

This clonotype was counted many times. The chain has TRBV6-5 and TRBJ2-3; TRBD1 might be the D (5 bases). From germline, CDR1 is MNHEY and CDR2 SVGAGI. This CDR3 is built from 15 residues. V was clipped by 2 bases and J by 2 bases, with 11 bases between them. The CDR3 sequence: CASSYRTGSTDTQYF. The CDR3 DNA is TGTGCCAGCAGTTACCGTACAGGTTCCACAGATACGCAGTATTTT.

Many counts were recorded for this clonotype. The chain carries TRBV7-9 and TRBJ2-1, with TRBD2 matching 11 bases. Germline V gives CDR1 SEHNR, CDR2 FQNEAQ (reference sequence). This CDR3 is built from 17 residues. Trimming removed 1 base from V and 3 bases from J; junction bases left unmatched: 5. This CDR3 is CASSLGKLAGDYNEQFF. The CDR3 DNA is TGTGCCAGCAGCTTAGGTAAACTAGCGGGAGACTACAATGAGCAGTTCTTC.

The chain carries TRBV4-3 and TRBJ2-1; tentatively, D is TRBD2 (5 bases). The CDR3 totals 15 residues. Germline lookup yields CDR1 LGHNA and CDR2 YSLEER. V lost 1 base, J lost 0 bases, and 7 bases lay in between. CDR3 in amino acids: CASSQGRVSYNEQFF. CDR3 bases: TGCGCCAGCAGCCAAGGGCGGGTCTCCTACAATGAGCAGTTCTTC.

This clonotype has at least ten counts. This rearrangement joins TRBV5-1 to TRBJ1-1; no clear D. The germline V gene has CDR1 SGHRS and CDR2 YFSETQ. The CDR3 is 14 residues long. The V and J ends lost 2 bases and 1 base respectively, with 9 bases between them. CDR3 sequence: CASSFSGENTEAFF. The CDR3 coding sequence is TGCGCCAGCAGCTTCAGCGGGGAGAACACTGAAGCTTTCTTT.

The rearrangement uses TRBV25-1 and TRBJ2-3; D unclear. Trimming took 7 bases from V and 0 from J, leaving 8 bases between them. CDR3 size: 13 residues. CDR1 is MGHDK and CDR2 is SYGVNS in the germline V gene. This CDR3 reads CASTLFSTDTQYF. The CDR3 DNA sequence: TGTGCCAGCACCCTTTTTAGCACAGATACGCAGTATTTT.

As to this clonotype: At one end, the junction sequence differs from germline, possibly due to a read error. The CDR3 DNA reads as TGCAGTGCTATTAACGACCGTTCCTACGGGCAGTACTTC. Protein sequence: CSAINDRSYGQYF. The chain recombines TRBV20-1 with TRBJ2-7; D uncertain. The length of the CDR3 is 13 residues. The germline V gene encodes CDR1 DFQATT and CDR2 SNEGSKA (reference sequence).

This chain joins TRBV3-1 and TRBJ2-3; no definite D call. This CDR3 is built from 15 residues. The V gene's germline CDR1 is LGHDT and CDR2 YNNKEL (reference sequence). V was cut by 1 base and J by 5 bases, with 13 bases left in between. CDR3 coding DNA: TGTGCCAGCAGCCAAGGGAGCATCCGTAAAGATACGCAGTATTTT. Amino acid sequence: CASSQGSIRKDTQYF.

This chain joins TRBV27 and TRBJ2-1, with 7 nucleotides matching TRBD1. Unmatched junction bases numbered 6, after V lost 3 bases and J lost 4 bases. Germline V gene lookup returns CDR1 MNHEY and CDR2 SMNVEV (reference sequence). CDR3 length equals 15 residues. In nucleotides, the CDR3 is TGTGCCAGCAGTTTTCGACAGGGCCTTTACAATGAGCAGTTCTTC. It yields the protein CASSFRQGLYNEQFF.

A few counts support this clonotype. This chain connects TRBV12-3 or TRBV12-4 to TRBJ1-2, with no clear D. Trimming took off 4 bases at V and 2 bases at J, with 11 bases between the two ends. CDR3 size: 14 residues. CDR3 protein: CASSYTGSNYGYTF. The CDR3 DNA reads TGTGCCAGCAGTTATACGGGGTCGAACTATGGCTACACCTTC.